Listed below are T cell receptor beta chains from one sample, sequenced in a study of blood T cell repertoires in COVID-19. Clones were sequenced by immunoSEQ multiplex PCR, and TCRdb holds only the in-frame ones, with some missing. The sample lists 35,000 to 50,000 clones; 80% to 90% were seen once. Sample: peripheral blood. These receptors were obtained from a woman in her 70s in a cohort sampled during active COVID-19. The CDR3 runs from the conserved cysteine through the conserved F or W. D genes are given only for firm matches. The size of a clone is reported for some rows only, either as once, few or many, or as a class for expanded clones.

D,J,V,size,CDR3,DNA
TRBD2,TRBJ2-5,TRBV19,-,CASSRRLAGGRETQYF,TGTGCCAGTAGTAGACGACTAGCGGGAGGAAGGGAGACCCAGTACTTC
-,TRBJ1-4,TRBV5-4,-,CASSADRRNEKLFF,TGTGCCAGCAGCGCAGACAGGAGGAATGAAAAACTGTTTTTT
-,TRBJ2-6,TRBV19,-,CASSNAGFSGANVLTF,TGTGCCAGTAGTAATGCGGGTTTCTCTGGGGCCAACGTCCTGACTTTC
TRBD2,TRBJ2-7,TRBV7-8,few,CASTTYHRGSGSPRSYEQYF,TGTGCCAGCACCACTTACCACCGGGGTAGCGGGAGTCCTAGATCCTACGAGCAGTACTTC
TRBD1,TRBJ1-4,TRBV28,-,CASALRQGSLVGFEKLFF,TGTGCCAGCGCACTTCGACAGGGGAGCTTGGTAGGATTTGAAAAACTGTTTTTT
TRBD1,TRBJ2-7,TRBV5-1,few,CASSSMGTGIYEQYF,TGCGCCAGCAGCTCCATGGGGACAGGGATCTACGAGCAGTACTTC
-,TRBJ1-3,TRBV5-4,few,CASSSTGFGNTIYF,TGTGCCAGCAGCTCGACAGGCTTTGGAAACACCATATATTTT
-,TRBJ1-2,TRBV5-1,-,CASSDMGANYGYTF,TGCGCCAGCAGCGATATGGGGGCCAACTATGGCTACACCTTC
TRBD2,TRBJ2-1,TRBV24-1,-,CATSLAGGSYNEQFF,TGTGCCACCAGTTTAGCGGGAGGTTCTTACAATGAGCAGTTCTTC
TRBD2,TRBJ2-1,TRBV29-1,-,CSVEVLLAPTDEQFF,TGCAGCGTTGAAGTCCTACTAGCGCCTACGGATGAGCAGTTCTTC
-,TRBJ2-1,TRBV12-5,-,CASGLGTSSGIQFF,TGTGCTAGTGGTTTGGGGACATCTAGTGGGATCCAGTTCTTC
TRBD1,TRBJ1-1,TRBV5-3,-,CARSRSTGGTNTEAFF,TGTGCCAGAAGCCGATCGACAGGGGGAACGAACACTGAAGCTTTCTTT